This passage covers 2 T cell receptor beta chains from one sample sequenced in a study of blood T cell repertoires in COVID-19. TCRdb's copy holds only in-frame clones and misses some; the assay was immunoSEQ multiplex PCR. Of approximately 260,000 clones listed, approximately 90% are singletons. What was sequenced was PBMCs or T cells enriched from blood (not recorded which). These receptors all stem from a woman aged 25 to 39 with acute COVID-19.

The gene calls are TRBV11-2 and TRBJ2-7; tentative D call: TRBD2 (6 bases). V was cut by 9 bases and J by 2 bases, with 14 bases left in between. The CDR3 consists of 13 residues. The V gene's germline CDR1 is SGHAT and CDR2 FQNNGV. The CDR3 DNA reads as TGTGCCAGTCTCAGCCGGGAGCCCTACGAGCAGTACTTC. Translation gives CASLSREPYEQYF. Drawing the rest from reference TRBV11-2 and TRBJ2-7, the complete variable domain is EAGVAQSPRYKIIEKRQSVAFWCNPISGHATLYWYQQILGQGPKLLIQFQNNGVVDDSQLPKDRFSAERLKGVDSTLKIQPAKLEDSAVYLCASLSREPYEQYFGPGTRLTVT.

The chain joins TRBV12-3 or TRBV12-4 to TRBJ2-4, with D maybe TRBD2 (5 bases). CDR3 length: 13 residues. The V gene lost 1 base and the J gene lost 16 bases, with 17 bases spanning the gap. CDR3 residues: CASSLGTAREGYF. The CDR3, as DNA: TGTGCCAGCAGTTTAGGTACAGCCCGGGAAGGATACTTC.